This TCR beta chain was obtained from a study of circulating CD8 cells and anti-PD-1 response in melanoma. Study summary: Six of 13 patients had prior targeted therapy or immunotherapy; seven did not. Non-responders showed stable or progressive disease; responders showed complete or partial response. General study findings and limits: Published repertoire comparisons used only baseline and M1 samples. The cohort mixed treatment-naive and previously treated patients.

This clonotype is labeled as medium-sized. The antigen is unknown. Live CD3+CD8+TCRalphabeta+ cells were sorted into four subsets by PD-1 and/or TIGIT. The QIAseq Immune Repertoire TCR panel built the libraries from approximately 15 ng of total RNA. Via MiXCR, TCRdb re-called the reads, giving one row per CDR3 protein. The sample has several hundred distinct CDR3 sequences, 6.5% to 9% seen once; the top ten hold approximately 28%. CDR1 is KGHSH and CDR2 is LQKENI in the germline V gene. This CDR3 is built from 12 residues. The germline V and J ends were trimmed by 5 bases and 7 bases, with 8 bases remaining between them.

The sequencing used CD8+ T cells from PBMCs, collected at baseline or after one month of anti-PD-1 therapy (not recorded which). The chain links TRBV18 to TRBJ1-4, with D unresolved. The clonotype was recovered from a human donor with melanoma. CDR3 protein: CASSMTGEKLFF. CDR3 bases: TGTGCCAGCTCAATGACCGGTGAAAAACTGTTTTTT.